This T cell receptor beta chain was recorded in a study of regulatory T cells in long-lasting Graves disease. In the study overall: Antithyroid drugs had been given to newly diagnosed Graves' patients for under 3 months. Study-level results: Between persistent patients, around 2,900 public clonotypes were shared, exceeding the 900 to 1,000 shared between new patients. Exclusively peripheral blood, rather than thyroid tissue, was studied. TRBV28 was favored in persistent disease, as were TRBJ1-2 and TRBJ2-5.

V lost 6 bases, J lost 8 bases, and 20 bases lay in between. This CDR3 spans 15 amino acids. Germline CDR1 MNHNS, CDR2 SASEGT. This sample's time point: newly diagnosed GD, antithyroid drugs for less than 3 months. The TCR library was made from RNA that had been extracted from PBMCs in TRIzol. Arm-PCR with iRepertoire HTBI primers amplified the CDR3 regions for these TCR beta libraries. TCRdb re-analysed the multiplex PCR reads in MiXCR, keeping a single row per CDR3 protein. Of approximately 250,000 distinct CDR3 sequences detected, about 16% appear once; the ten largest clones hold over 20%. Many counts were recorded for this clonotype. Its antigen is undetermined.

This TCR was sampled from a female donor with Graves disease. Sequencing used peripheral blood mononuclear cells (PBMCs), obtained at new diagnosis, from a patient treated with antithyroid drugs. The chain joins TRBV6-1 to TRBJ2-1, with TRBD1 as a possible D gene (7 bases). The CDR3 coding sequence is TGTGCCAGCAGGGGCGGGGTAACAGGGACAGATGAGCAGTTCTTC. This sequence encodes CASRGGVTGTDEQFF.